This TCR beta chain is drawn from a study of cytomegalovirus exposure and HLA in healthy donors. Points from the study as a whole: Across donors, most TCRs were seen rarely, yet some public ones were widespread. Near-uniform donor sequencing depth was presumed by presence/absence analyses. In a later analysis, V- and J-gene trimming of beta chains associated with a DCLRE1C missense variant, replicated independently.

With 60 Vbeta and 13 Jbeta primers, the PCR was carried out. Authors' methods: An analysis that came later counted roughly 87 million unique TCR beta chains, around 12 million shared. TCRdb's table, derived via immunoSEQ multiplex PCR, lists solely in-frame clones and lacks some. The V and J calls and clone size were taken over from that table, and D and trimming were inferred from the DNA. The sample has 95,000 to 150,000 clones; approximately 69% are singletons. Note on this clone: What it binds is not known.

The CDR3 runs 14 residues. The V segment lost 8 bases and the J segment 2 bases; nucleotides outside the gene matches: 6. The germline CDR1 and CDR2 sequences are MNHNS and SASEGT. The sequence was obtained from a man aged 35 to 55 in good health and CMV-seropositive. The sequenced sample consisted of PBMCs. The chain is built from TRBV6-1 and TRBJ1-1, with 9 bases aligning to TRBD1. CDR3 sequence: CASGSDRGNTEAFF. CDR3 coding DNA: TGTGCCAGCGGCTCGGACAGGGGAAACACTGAAGCTTTCTTT.